This T cell receptor beta chain comes out of a study of CXCR3-negative and CXCR3-positive naive CD8 T cells. On the study more broadly: Every library held about 1.5 +/- 0.3 million TRB reads, and the total came to approximately 140 million.

The CDR3 spans 17 residues. Germline V gene sequence: CDR1 SGHTA, CDR2 FQGTGA. Each TRB cDNA library was prepared by 5' RACE (with UMI labels). TCRdb re-called the 5' RACE reads and shows each CDR3 protein once, DNA omitted. The sample table includes about 53,000 distinct CDR3 sequences. The sample was naive CXCR3- CD8+ T cells from blood. Subset defined: CD45RO-CCR7+CD27+CD95- naive CD8+ T cells lacking CXCR3 (TNR3-). The chain links TRBV7-3 to TRBJ1-2; TCRdb's assignment of TRBD1 cannot be checked, as there is no DNA. The TCR sequence derives from a human donor in good health. Some clones in this sample may be carry-over from other donors' samples. CDR3 loop: CASSSTHPGQGAYGYTF.